A selection of T cell receptor beta chains follows, all from one sample in a study of cytomegalovirus exposure and HLA in healthy donors. TCRdb keeps only in-frame clones here, not all; method: immunoSEQ multiplex PCR. The sample consists of roughly 140,000 clones, 79% of them appearing once. The sample consisted of PBMCs. These receptor sequences come from a man aged 50-59 years in good health and CMV-seropositive. Both conserved end residues are part of each CDR3. The order of the fields is J gene, D gene, V gene, CDR3 protein. D genes are given only for firm matches.

TRBJ1-3	NA	TRBV9	CASSVGGRSGNTIYF
TRBJ2-1	TRBD1	TRBV9	CASSSSGQGNDEQFF
TRBJ2-1	TRBD2	TRBV13	CASSAYGTSGAPGDEQFF
TRBJ1-2	NA	TRBV27	CASSLIASNYGYTF
TRBJ2-2	NA	TRBV19	CASRARTATGELFF
TRBJ1-6	TRBD1	TRBV6-1	CASSKDRAYNSPLHF
TRBJ2-5	NA	TRBV2	CASGRLQETQYF
TRBJ2-5	NA	TRBV25-1	CASSGVQGRSETQYF
TRBJ2-7	NA	TRBV7-9	CASSLFTGSSYEQYF
TRBJ1-4	NA	TRBV7-9	CASSLGQATNEKLFF
TRBJ2-3	NA	TRBV30	CASAQGRTDTQYF
TRBJ2-7	NA	TRBV2	CASTEGVSFSYEQYF
TRBJ1-5	NA	TRBV2	CASFGRDNQPQHF
TRBJ2-1	TRBD2	TRBV29-1	CSVEGLASGNRQFF